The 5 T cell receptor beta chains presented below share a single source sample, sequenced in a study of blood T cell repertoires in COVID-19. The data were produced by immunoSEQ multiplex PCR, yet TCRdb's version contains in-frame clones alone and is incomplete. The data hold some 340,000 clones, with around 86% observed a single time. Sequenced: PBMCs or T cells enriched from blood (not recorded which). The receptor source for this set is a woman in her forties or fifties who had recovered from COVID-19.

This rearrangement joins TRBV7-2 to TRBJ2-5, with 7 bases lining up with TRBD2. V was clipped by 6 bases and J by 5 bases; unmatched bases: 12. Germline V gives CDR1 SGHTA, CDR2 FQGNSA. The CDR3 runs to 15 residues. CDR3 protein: CASSWSGVGKETQYF. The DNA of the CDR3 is TGTGCCAGCAGTTGGAGCGGGGTGGGAAAGGAGACCCAGTACTTC.

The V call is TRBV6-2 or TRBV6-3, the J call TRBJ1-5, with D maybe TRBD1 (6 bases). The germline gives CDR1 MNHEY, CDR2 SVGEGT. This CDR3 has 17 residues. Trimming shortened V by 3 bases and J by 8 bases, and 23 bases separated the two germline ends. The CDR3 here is CASSYILHRAGGEPQHF. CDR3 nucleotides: TGTGCCAGCAGTTATATCCTACACAGGGCGGGAGGGGAGCCCCAGCATTTT.

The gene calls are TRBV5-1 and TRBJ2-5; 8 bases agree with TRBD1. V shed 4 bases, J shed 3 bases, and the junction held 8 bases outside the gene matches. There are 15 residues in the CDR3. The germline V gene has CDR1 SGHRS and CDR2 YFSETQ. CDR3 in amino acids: CASSPTGTGKETQYF. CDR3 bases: TGCGCCAGCAGCCCGACCGGGACAGGCAAAGAGACCCAGTACTTC.

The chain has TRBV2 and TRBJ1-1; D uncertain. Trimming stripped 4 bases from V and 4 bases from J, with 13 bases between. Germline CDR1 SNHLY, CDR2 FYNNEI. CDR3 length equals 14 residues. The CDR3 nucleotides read TGTGCCAGCAGTGTGCGGCAGAGAAGCACTGAAGCTTTCTTT. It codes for CASSVRQRSTEAFF.

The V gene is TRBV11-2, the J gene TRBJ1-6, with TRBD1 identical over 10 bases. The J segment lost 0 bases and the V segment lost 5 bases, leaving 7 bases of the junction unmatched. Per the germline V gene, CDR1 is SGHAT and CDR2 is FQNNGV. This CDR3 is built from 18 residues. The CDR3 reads CASSAVTGGTSYNSPLHF. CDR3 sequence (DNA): TGTGCCAGCAGCGCCGTGACAGGGGGCACCTCCTATAATTCACCCCTCCACTTT.